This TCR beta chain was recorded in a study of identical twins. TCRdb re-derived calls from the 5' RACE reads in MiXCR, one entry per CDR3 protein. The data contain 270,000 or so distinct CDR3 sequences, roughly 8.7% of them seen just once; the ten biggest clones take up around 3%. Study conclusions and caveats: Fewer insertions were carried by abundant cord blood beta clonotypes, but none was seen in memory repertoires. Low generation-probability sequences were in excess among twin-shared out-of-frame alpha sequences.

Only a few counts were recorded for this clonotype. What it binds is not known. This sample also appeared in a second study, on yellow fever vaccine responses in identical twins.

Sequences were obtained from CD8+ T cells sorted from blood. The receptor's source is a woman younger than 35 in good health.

This CDR3 reads CASNGGDSSYEQYF. For the CDR3, the DNA is TGTGCCAGCAATGGGGGGGACTCCTCCTACGAGCAGTACTTC. The chain recombines TRBV2 with TRBJ2-7; 7 nucleotides agree with TRBD2. CDR3 size: 14 residues. Trimming removed 7 bases from V and 0 bases from J; junction bases left unmatched: 6. Germline loops: CDR1 SNHLY, CDR2 FYNNEI.